This T cell receptor (beta chain) was captured in a study of CD8 T cell repertoires and HIV-1 epitope variants. Study details: An uncultured baseline aliquot held 1M T cells.

From germline, CDR1 is KGHSH and CDR2 LQKENI. V dropped 5 bases and J dropped 4 bases, with 17 bases sitting between them. This CDR3 comprises 15 residues. This clone was counted only a few times. Some clones are missing from TCRdb's copy, which holds only in-frame ones; the method was immunoSEQ multiplex PCR. The sample has some 87,000 clones; more than 65% are singletons. The TCR sequence derives from a male donor with HIV. This chain links TRBV18 with TRBJ2-5; perhaps TRBD1 as D (6 bases). Source material: uncultured baseline CD8+ T cells from peripheral blood mononuclear cells (PBMCs). CDR3 residues: CASSSSGSRGETQYF. CDR3 nucleotide sequence: TGTGCCAGCTCATCTTCAGGTTCCAGGGGAGAGACCCAGTACTTC.